The rows below give T cell receptor beta chains drawn from one sample of a study of blood T cell repertoires in COVID-19. Measured with immunoSEQ multiplex PCR; TCRdb has only the in-frame clones, and not every one. The table shows 120,000 or so clones, with around 74% occurring only once. The sequenced material came from peripheral blood. The receptor set was obtained from a man in his fifties or sixties with acute or convalescent COVID-19. The CDR3 runs from the conserved cysteine through the conserved F or W. D genes are given only for firm matches.

d_call: .
v_call: TRBV11-2
j_call: TRBJ1-1
cdr3_aa: CASTSRYGDMNTEAFF

d_call: TRBD2
v_call: TRBV9
j_call: TRBJ2-1
cdr3_aa: CASSVSGTSGSYEQFF

d_call: TRBD2
v_call: TRBV6-5
j_call: TRBJ2-2
cdr3_aa: CASSILLAGAGELFF

d_call: .
v_call: TRBV7-3
j_call: TRBJ2-7
cdr3_aa: CASSSGPAGEQYF

d_call: TRBD2
v_call: TRBV4-1
j_call: TRBJ2-3
cdr3_aa: CASSFGREGADTQYF

d_call: .
v_call: TRBV12-3/TRBV12-4
j_call: TRBJ1-1
cdr3_aa: CASGEGTEAFF

d_call: TRBD2
v_call: TRBV27
j_call: TRBJ2-4
cdr3_aa: CASSHRSSGRTLAKNIQYF

d_call: TRBD2
v_call: TRBV5-6
j_call: TRBJ2-7
cdr3_aa: CASSLVLAGVREQYF

d_call: TRBD1
v_call: TRBV7-8
j_call: TRBJ1-1
cdr3_aa: CASSSTGKTEAFF

d_call: .
v_call: TRBV5-1
j_call: TRBJ2-3
cdr3_aa: CASSLTFGTDTQYF

d_call: .
v_call: TRBV19
j_call: TRBJ2-1
cdr3_aa: CASSIDLVSRVSNEQFF

d_call: .
v_call: TRBV5-1
j_call: TRBJ2-7
cdr3_aa: CASSISQGSYEQYF

d_call: TRBD1
v_call: TRBV12-3/TRBV12-4
j_call: TRBJ1-5
cdr3_aa: CASSFGQGWPQHF

d_call: TRBD2
v_call: TRBV4-2
j_call: TRBJ2-5
cdr3_aa: CASSQKHPGLASQETQYF

d_call: .
v_call: TRBV6-6
j_call: TRBJ2-2
cdr3_aa: CASDPGTANTGELFF

d_call: TRBD1
v_call: TRBV2
j_call: TRBJ2-7
cdr3_aa: CASIQGAYEQYF